The 25 T cell receptor beta chains below all came from one sample that was sequenced in a study of blood T cell repertoires in COVID-19. Sequenced by immunoSEQ multiplex PCR; TCRdb stores in-frame clones only, minus some. Among approximately 110,000 clones, about nine tenths were seen once, and the ten largest hold 4.6%. The sequenced material came from peripheral blood. The source of these receptors is a woman in her 50s with acute or convalescent COVID-19.

This chain links TRBV29-1 with TRBJ1-1, with D perhaps TRBD1 (6 bases). CDR1 is SQVTM and CDR2 is ANQGSEA in the germline V gene. V was shortened by 5 bases and J by 11 bases, with 15 bases between the two germline ends. The CDR3 length is 11 residues. The CDR3 loop is CSVIQGHGAFF. CDR3 sequence (DNA): TGCAGCGTTATACAGGGCCACGGCGCTTTCTTT.

This sequence joins TRBV14 and TRBJ1-1; 8 bases align to TRBD1. CDR1 and CDR2 from the germline V gene are SGHDN and FVKESK. J gave up 1 base and V 3 bases, and 4 bases lay outside the gene matches. This CDR3 spans 15 amino acids. CDR3 region: CASSQAGQGNTEAFF. The CDR3, as DNA: TGTGCCAGCAGCCAGGCAGGACAGGGGAACACTGAAGCTTTCTTT.

CDR3 sequence: CASKYVGNTEAFF. The CDR3 bases are TGTGCCAGCAAGTACGTCGGTAACACTGAAGCTTTCTTT. V usage is TRBV25-1 and J usage is TRBJ1-1; the D is unclear. CDR1 MGHDK and CDR2 SYGVNS come from the germline V gene. The CDR3 runs to 13 residues. The V gene lost 7 bases and the J gene lost 2 bases, with 11 bases spanning the gap.

The chain couples TRBV5-6 to TRBJ1-3; a weak D match, TRBD1 (6 bases). V lost 0 bases to trimming and J lost 5 bases, with 9 bases between them. Germline assignment: CDR1 SGHDT and CDR2 YYEEEE. This CDR3 has 14 residues. In nucleotides, the CDR3 is TGTGCCAGCAGCTTGGCAGGGGACCGAAACACCATATATTTT. Protein: CASSLAGDRNTIYF. The full variable domain, with the rest looked up from reference TRBV5-6 and TRBJ1-3, is DAGVTQSPTHLIKTRGQQVTLRCSPKSGHDTVSWYQQALGQGPQFIFQYYEEEERQRGNFPDRFSGHQFPNYSSELNVNALLLGDSALYLCASSLAGDRNTIYFGEGSWLTVV.

A single count supports this clone. The rearrangement links TRBV4-3 to TRBJ1-4, with a tentative D call TRBD1 (6 bases). The CDR3 extends over 17 amino acids. With 0 bases removed from V and 0 bases from J, the gap between germline ends came to 11 bases. Germline CDR1 and CDR2: LGHNA and YSLEER. CDR3 coding DNA: TGCGCCAGCAGCCAAGACGGGGGGACATCAACTAATGAAAAACTGTTTTTT. Residues: CASSQDGGTSTNEKLFF.

The chain has TRBV18 and TRBJ1-2, with a weak D call TRBD1 (5 bases). The V gene lost 0 bases and the J gene lost 3 bases, with 5 bases spanning the gap. The CDR3 runs 13 residues. Germline values: CDR1 KGHSH, CDR2 LQKENI. CDR3 residues: CASSPPTDYGYTF. DNA of the CDR3: TGTGCCAGCTCACCACCGACAGACTATGGCTACACCTTC.

This chain links TRBV10-2 with TRBJ1-2; D is unclear. Germline lookup yields CDR1 WSHSY and CDR2 SAAADI. V dropped 8 bases and J dropped 7 bases, with 23 bases sitting between them. The CDR3 has 15 residues. The CDR3 bases are TGCGCCAGCTTTACACCGATGGGCCCTAATGCTGGCTACACCTTC. This codes for CASFTPMGPNAGYTF.

CDR3 residues: CASSLGSFGGSETQYF. In DNA form, the CDR3 reads TGTGCCAGCAGCTTAGGTTCATTTGGGGGCTCGGAGACCCAGTACTTC. The chain is built from TRBV11-2 and TRBJ2-5; D is possibly TRBD1 (6 bases). The CDR3 length is 16 residues. V was pared by 1 base and J by 5 bases, with 17 bases between. Germline V gene lookup returns CDR1 SGHAT and CDR2 FQNNGV.

This clone was picked up one time. V is TRBV28 and J is TRBJ1-1, with TRBD1 identical over 7 bases. V lost 6 bases and J lost 3; bases outside the gene matches: 7. The length of the CDR3 is 14 residues. Germline assignment: CDR1 MDHEN and CDR2 SYDVKM. The CDR3 protein is CASSYPGTDTEAFF. CDR3 DNA sequence: TGTGCCAGCAGCTACCCCGGGACAGACACTGAAGCTTTCTTT.

The rearrangement links TRBV4-1 to TRBJ1-2, with 10 bases lining up with TRBD1. V trimming: 0 bases; J trimming: 5 bases; junction bases outside the gene matches: 12. Looked up from germline, CDR1 is MGHRA and CDR2 is YSYEKL. The CDR3 spans 18 residues. CDR3 coding DNA: TGCGCCAGCAGCCAAGAGGTCCAGGTGACAGGGGGCGGTTATGGCTACACCTTC. It specifies CASSQEVQVTGGGYGYTF.

The sample holds one count of this clone. This chain joins TRBV12-3 or TRBV12-4 and TRBJ1-2; D is unresolved. The CDR3 contains 12 residues. Trimming shortened V by 5 bases and J by 5 bases, and 9 bases separated the two germline ends. CDR3 DNA sequence: TGTGCCAGCAGTGTAACACGATATGGCTACACCTTC. Its translation is CASSVTRYGYTF.

Worth noting for this clone: A junction end diverges from the germline sequence, so it may reflect a read error. The chain joins TRBV2 to TRBJ2-1; 8 bases are shared with TRBD1. From germline, CDR1 is SNHLY and CDR2 FYNNEI. The CDR3 covers 13 residues. In DNA, the CDR3 is TGTGCCAGCAGTTTCGGGCAGGGCAGGGGGCCGATCTTC. Protein sequence: CASSFGQGRGPIF.

CDR3 in amino acids: CASTRTGGADTEAFF. DNA for the CDR3: TGTGCCAGCACCCGGACAGGGGGCGCGGACACTGAAGCTTTCTTT. This chain uses TRBV2 with TRBJ1-1, with 11 bases matching TRBD1. J was trimmed by 3 bases and V by 7 bases; bases with no gene match: 7. Germline V CDR1 and CDR2: SNHLY, FYNNEI. This CDR3 is 15 amino acids long.

The gene calls are TRBV28 and TRBJ2-2; no clear D gene. The CDR3 runs 18 residues. Germline loops: CDR1 MDHEN, CDR2 SYDVKM. V was cut by 3 bases and J by 0 bases, with 17 bases left in between. The chain's CDR3 is CASSFPVRFTANTGELFF. The CDR3 DNA reads as TGTGCCAGCAGTTTCCCCGTCCGGTTTACGGCGAACACCGGGGAGCTGTTTTTT.

The V call is TRBV12-5, the J call TRBJ1-2, with TRBD1 matching over 7 bases. The ends lost 4 bases at V and 5 bases at J; junction bases unmatched: 7. CDR1 is LGHNT and CDR2 is FRNRAP in the germline V gene. The CDR3 runs 14 residues. The DNA for the CDR3 is TGTGCTAGTGGTTCCTCGGGGACAGATTATGGCTACACCTTC. Encoded protein: CASGSSGTDYGYTF. The full variable domain, rest sourced from reference TRBV12-5 and TRBJ1-2, is DARVTQTPRHKVTEMGQEVTMRCQPILGHNTVFWYRQTMMQGLELLAYFRNRAPLDDSGMPKDRFSAEMPDATLATLKIQPSEPRDSAVYFCASGSSGTDYGYTFGSGTRLTVV.

The gene calls are TRBV11-2 and TRBJ1-2; weak D call: TRBD1 (6 bases). The CDR3 runs to 14 residues. CDR1 is SGHAT, CDR2 FQNNGV, per germline. Trimming removed 5 bases from V and 5 bases from J, with 15 bases in between. The CDR3 DNA reads TGTGCCAGCAGCCCGGACAGCTTTTGGTATGGCTACACCTTC. Amino acids: CASSPDSFWYGYTF.

This clone came up a few times. The chain combines TRBV29-1 with TRBJ2-1; TRBD2 is a possible D gene (5 bases). Germline CDR1 and CDR2: SQVTM and ANQGSEA. Trimming removed 5 bases from V and 2 bases from J, with 16 bases in between. CDR3 length: 15 residues. CDR3 loop: CSVLLVEGAYNEQFF. CDR3 DNA sequence: TGCAGCGTTCTTTTAGTCGAGGGTGCCTACAATGAGCAGTTCTTC.

The chain is built from TRBV30 and TRBJ1-2, with D possibly matching TRBD1 (5 bases). CDR1 is GTSNPN, CDR2 SVGIG, per germline (reference sequence). This CDR3 is 13 amino acids long. Trimming took 5 bases from V and 2 from J, leaving 12 bases between them. The CDR3 sequence is CAWAPGLNYGYTF. The DNA of the CDR3 is TGTGCCTGGGCCCCAGGGCTAAACTATGGCTACACCTTC.

The gene calls are TRBV29-1 and TRBJ1-2, with TRBD1 matching over 8 bases. V trimming: 6 bases; J trimming: 8 bases; junction bases outside the gene matches: 5. The CDR3 length is 11 residues. Germline assignment: CDR1 SQVTM and CDR2 ANQGSEA. In nucleotides, the CDR3 is TGCAGCGTGCAGGGGGCAGAAGGCTACACCTTC. This translates into CSVQGAEGYTF.

This clone came up once. The rearrangement links TRBV6-5 to TRBJ2-1, with TRBD2 identical over 12 bases. This CDR3 contains 16 residues. With V trimmed by 4 bases and J by 9 bases, 10 bases remained unmatched. The germline gives CDR1 MNHEY, CDR2 SVGAGI. DNA for the CDR3: TGTGCCAGCAGTTCGACGACTAGCGGGAGTACGAGTGAGCAGTTCTTC. It encodes CASSSTTSGSTSEQFF.

The chain recombines TRBV6-2 or TRBV6-3 with TRBJ2-5; a weak D match, TRBD1 (6 bases). This CDR3 spans 16 amino acids. Germline CDR1 reads MNHEY; CDR2 reads SVGEGT. Deletions cut 2 bases from V and 3 bases from J, with 16 bases between. The CDR3 loop is CASSYGGGSREETQYF. CDR3 sequence (DNA): TGTGCCAGCAGTTACGGTGGGGGCTCCCGGGAAGAGACCCAGTACTTC.

This chain uses TRBV30 with TRBJ2-5, with a possible D match to TRBD2 (5 bases). Germline loops: CDR1 GTSNPN, CDR2 SVGIG (reference sequence). The length of the CDR3 is 12 residues. V was shortened by 5 bases and J by 5 bases, with 12 bases between the two germline ends. CDR3: CAWEVGGETQYF. CDR3 nucleotides: TGTGCCTGGGAAGTTGGCGGGGAGACCCAGTACTTC.

This chain connects TRBV3-1 (or the pseudogene TRBV3-2) to TRBJ2-2; 12 nucleotides agree with TRBD1. The length of the CDR3 is 17 residues. Germline V CDR1 and CDR2: LGHDT, YNNKEL (reference sequence). Losses at the gene ends were 4 bases for V and 8 bases for J; bases not matched to a gene: 11. CDR3 in DNA: TGTGCCAGCAGCCCCGGGGGACAGGGGGCGCTTACTGGGGAGCTGTTTTTT. It codes for CASSPGGQGALTGELFF.

The chain recombines TRBV24-1 with TRBJ2-5; D is ambiguous. Germline CDR1 is KGHDR and CDR2 is SFDVKD. Trimming cost V 0 bases and J 7 bases, with 11 bases left between them. The length of the CDR3 is 14 residues. In nucleotides, the CDR3 is TGTGCCACCAGTGATTTGGGTCCCCCAGGGACCCAGTACTTC. It is translated as CATSDLGPPGTQYF.

This clone was counted only a few times. The gene calls are TRBV6-6 and TRBJ1-1, with D possibly matching TRBD1 (5 bases). The CDR3 is 13 amino acids. Trimming shortened V by 2 bases and J by 1 base, and 5 bases separated the two germline ends. Germline lookup yields CDR1 MNHNY and CDR2 SVGAGI (reference sequence). CDR3 sequence: CASSYQGNTEAFF. CDR3 DNA: TGTGCCAGCAGTTACCAGGGGAACACTGAAGCTTTCTTT.